The 10 T cell receptor beta chains below come from one sample, sequenced in a study of vaccination and CD4 T cells after COVID-19. The antigens for these receptors are not known. This sample's treatment: roughly 10-day PBMC culture with coronavirus spike peptide pools or control peptides (ViraFEST assay). Researchers used the Oncomine TCR Beta short-read assay to sequence DNA from cultured CD4+ T cells. TCRdb re-derived calls from the PCR reads in MiXCR, one entry per CDR3 protein. The profile shows roughly 20,000 distinct CDR3 sequences, about 42% of them singletons. The sample consisted of CD4+ T cells from blood, cultured in vitro, taken before SARS-CoV-2 vaccination. The receptors shown here come from a human donor who received a COVID-19 vaccine.

The rearrangement links TRBV6-2 or TRBV6-3 to TRBJ2-7; 7 bases are a match to TRBD1. Germline trimming cut 5 bases from V and 6 bases from J; bases unmatched to any gene: 13. CDR3 length: 15 residues. The germline gives CDR1 MNHEY, CDR2 SVGEGT. The CDR3 reads CASSELIGTASEQYF. DNA for the CDR3: TGTGCCAGCAGTGAACTGATTGGGACAGCGAGCGAGCAGTACTTC.

This clonotype was detected a few times. CDR3 sequence: CASSSGQAYSGNTIYF. The CDR3 nucleotides read TGTGCCAGCAGTTCTGGACAGGCCTACTCTGGAAACACCATATATTTT. The chain uses TRBV6-5 and TRBJ1-3; 7 nucleotides match TRBD1. CDR1 and CDR2 from the germline V gene are MNHEY and SVGAGI. CDR3 length equals 16 residues. Trimming at V came to 4 bases and at J to 0 bases, leaving 6 bases not matched to a gene.

V gene TRBV9 combines with J gene TRBJ2-5; D uncertain. The germline CDR1 and CDR2 sequences are SGDLS and YYNGEE. With 0 bases removed from V and 1 base from J, the gap between germline ends came to 4 bases. The CDR3 sequence is 13 residues long. CDR3 residues: CASSVGTQETQYF. The CDR3 nucleotides read TGTGCCAGCAGCGTAGGCACCCAAGAGACCCAGTACTTC.

The chain has TRBV27 and TRBJ2-1; TRBD2 agrees at 8 bases. The J segment lost 0 bases and the V segment lost 6 bases, leaving 4 bases of the junction unmatched. The CDR3 consists of 15 residues. Germline values: CDR1 MNHEY, CDR2 SMNVEV (reference sequence). CDR3 protein: CASRHGTSSYNEQFF. Here the CDR3 DNA reads TGTGCCAGCAGGCATGGGACTAGCTCCTACAATGAGCAGTTCTTC.

The chain links TRBV7-9 to TRBJ1-1, with 9 bases lining up with TRBD1. The V gene end was trimmed by 3 bases and the J gene end by 4 bases; junction bases not matched to a gene: 3. CDR3 size: 14 residues. Germline CDR1 and CDR2: SEHNR and FQNEAQ (reference sequence). The DNA of the CDR3 is TGTGCCAGCAGCTTTGGGACAGGGCGCACTGAAGCTTTCTTT. It yields the protein CASSFGTGRTEAFF.

The chain employs TRBV6-1 and TRBJ1-1, with D unresolved. V was cut by 6 bases and J by 5 bases, with 22 bases left in between. This CDR3 contains 16 residues. Germline V CDR1 and CDR2: MNHNS, SASEGT. This CDR3 reads CASSGAFGRGGTEAFF. CDR3 coding DNA: TGTGCCAGCAGCGGAGCCTTCGGGCGGGGTGGGACTGAAGCTTTCTTT.

The chain is built from TRBV27 and TRBJ2-7; D possibly corresponds to TRBD2 (6 bases). The V and J ends lost 3 bases and 0 bases respectively, with 12 bases between them. The CDR3 is 15 amino acids. The germline V gene encodes CDR1 MNHEY and CDR2 SMNVEV (reference sequence). CDR3 bases: TGTGCCAGCAGTTTCGGAGGGGCGAGCTCCTACGAGCAGTACTTC. Its translation is CASSFGGASSYEQYF.

V and J are TRBV4-2 and TRBJ1-2; TRBD1 might be the D (5 bases). Germline loops: CDR1 LGHNA, CDR2 YNFKEQ. V dropped 0 bases and J dropped 9 bases, with 11 bases sitting between them. The CDR3 is 13 amino acids. CDR3 region: CASSQDPGTSYTF. Written as DNA, the CDR3 is TGTGCCAGCAGCCAAGACCCCGGGACCAGCTACACCTTC.

This clonotype was recorded a few times. The chain is built from TRBV7-3 and TRBJ1-6; TRBD1 agrees at 8 bases. This CDR3 contains 16 residues. CDR1 and CDR2 (germline): SGHTA, FQGTGA. The V gene end was trimmed by 1 base and the J gene end by 7 bases; junction bases not matched to a gene: 6. The CDR3 spells CASSLNGGQANSPLHF. DNA of the CDR3: TGTGCCAGCAGCTTAAATGGGGGACAGGCAAATTCACCCCTCCACTTT.

The chain joins TRBV21-1 to TRBJ1-5; TRBD1 was called by the table and not checked on the DNA. TRBV21-1 is a recognized pseudogene. The CDR3 contains 14 residues. This CDR3 is CASSRQGVNQPQHF. In nucleotides, the CDR3 is TGTGCCAGCAGCAGACAGGGGGTCAATCAGCCCCAGCATTTT.